Each of the 16 T cell receptor beta chains below was sequenced from the same sample in a study of shared clonotypes between healthy human individuals. Clones were sequenced by immunoSEQ multiplex PCR, and TCRdb holds only the in-frame ones, with some missing. The sample has hundreds of thousands of clones, less than 85% seen once; the top ten hold more than 1.5%. Sequences were obtained from memory CD4+ T cells sorted from blood. Subset reported: CD45RA-negative fraction. The receptors stem from a woman in her twenties or thirties in good health.

On this clone: The identical CDR3 is also encoded by other nucleotide sequences in the sample. The chain couples TRBV7-2 to TRBJ2-1; no clear D gene. The CDR3 contains 15 residues. Germline lookup yields CDR1 SGHTA and CDR2 FQGNSA. V lost 4 bases to trimming and J lost 1 base, with 11 bases between them. The CDR3 here is CASSSQRDSYNEQFF. The CDR3 DNA follows: TGTGCCAGCAGCTCCCAGCGTGATTCCTACAATGAGCAGTTCTTC.

The chain uses TRBV9 and TRBJ2-4, with D perhaps TRBD1 (6 bases). The CDR3 is 17 amino acids. From germline, CDR1 is SGDLS and CDR2 YYNGEE. V dropped 0 bases and J dropped 5 bases, with 18 bases sitting between them. The CDR3 nucleotides are TGTGCCAGCAGCGTAGGGGGGCTTACCCTTAGCCAAAACATTCAGTACTTC. Protein product: CASSVGGLTLSQNIQYF.

The V call is TRBV10-2, the J call TRBJ1-1, with D unresolved. In germline, CDR1 is WSHSY, CDR2 SAAADI. The CDR3 spans 12 residues. With 7 bases removed from V and 6 bases from J, the gap between germline ends came to 12 bases. CDR3 sequence reads: CASTNGVAEAFF. CDR3 DNA sequence: TGCGCCAGCACAAACGGGGTTGCTGAAGCTTTCTTT.

The chain couples TRBV7-3 to TRBJ2-5; D possibly matches TRBD1 or TRBD2 (5 bases each). This CDR3 region has 14 residues. Germline V CDR1 and CDR2: SGHTA, FQGTGA. V lost 5 bases, J lost 1 base, and 11 bases lay in between. CDR3 DNA: TGTGCCAGCAGCCCGGGACCCACCCAAGAGACCCAGTACTTC. Translating it yields CASSPGPTQETQYF. Full variable domain (remainder filled in from reference TRBV7-3 and TRBJ2-5): GAGVSQTPSNKVTEKGKYVELRCDPISGHTALYWYRQSLGQGPEFLIYFQGTGAADDSGLPNDRFFAVRPEGSVSTLKIQRTERGDSAVYLCASSPGPTQETQYFGPGTRLLVL.

Turning to this clone: Other DNA sequences in the same sample also yield this CDR3. This rearrangement joins TRBV6-1 to TRBJ1-2; D not certain. Trimming left V 2 bases short and J 4 bases short, with 11 bases between. The CDR3 is made up of 14 amino acids. Germline V CDR1 and CDR2: MNHNS, SASEGT. In nucleotides, the CDR3 is TGTGCCAGCAGTGAACCCGGCCGCACCTATGGCTACACCTTC. Protein sequence: CASSEPGRTYGYTF.

The chain employs TRBV20-1 and TRBJ1-2; the D is unclear. The CDR3 loop spans 10 amino acids. Germline loops: CDR1 DFQATT, CDR2 SNEGSKA (reference sequence). Trimming stripped 4 bases from V and 13 bases from J, with 13 bases between. The CDR3 here is CSAMARTLTF. Written as DNA, the CDR3 is TGCAGTGCTATGGCCAGGACGCTCACCTTC.

This clone was recorded a few times. The V call is TRBV11-2, the J call TRBJ2-1, with D possibly matching TRBD2 (6 bases). Trimming cost V 0 bases and J 7 bases, with 13 bases left between them. Germline V gene sequence: CDR1 SGHAT, CDR2 FQNNGV. The CDR3 runs 15 residues. CDR3 region: CASSLDGGGGNEQFF. The CDR3 DNA reads as TGTGCCAGCAGCTTAGATGGGGGAGGAGGGAATGAGCAGTTCTTC.

This clone was detected once. The rearrangement uses TRBV28 and TRBJ2-4, with 15 positions matching TRBD2. CDR3 length equals 20 residues. Germline CDR1 reads MDHEN; CDR2 reads SYDVKM. The V segment lost 6 bases and the J segment 1 base; nucleotides outside the gene matches: 13. As DNA, the CDR3 is TGTGCCAGCAGCACGGCCGGGACTAGCGGGAGGAGGGGGGCCAAAAACATTCAGTACTTC. This sequence encodes CASSTAGTSGRRGAKNIQYF.

The genes are TRBV5-4 and TRBJ2-1; 9 bases line up with TRBD2. CDR1 SGHNT and CDR2 YYREEE come from the germline V gene (reference sequence). V dropped 1 base and J dropped 5; count of bases not matched to a gene: 10. This CDR3 has 17 amino acids. The CDR3 region is CASSLPSGKWGDNEQFF. The CDR3 coding sequence is TGTGCCAGCAGCTTGCCTAGCGGGAAGTGGGGTGACAATGAGCAGTTCTTC.

At least ten counts were recorded for this clone. J is TRBJ2-7 and V is TRBV6-1; TRBD1 might be the D (6 bases). Germline CDR1 and CDR2: MNHNS and SASEGT. Trimming stripped 4 bases from V and 3 bases from J, with 13 bases between. This CDR3 is built from 14 residues. The CDR3 loop is CASSGRTESYEQYF. CDR3 sequence (DNA): TGTGCCAGCAGTGGTCGGACAGAGAGCTACGAGCAGTACTTC.

The J gene is TRBJ1-2, the V gene TRBV27; possibly TRBD1 for D (5 bases). The CDR3 is 15 residues long. Germline CDR1 and CDR2: MNHEY and SMNVEV (reference sequence). V lost 0 bases and J lost 7, with 15 bases in between. In nucleotides, the CDR3 is TGTGCCAGCAGTTTATCGTTCGGGCTGGGGCTTGGCTACACCTTC. It codes for CASSLSFGLGLGYTF.

This chain connects TRBV7-2 to TRBJ1-5, with D unresolved. The CDR3 is made up of 12 amino acids. The germline CDR1 and CDR2 sequences are SGHTA and FQGNSA. V was cut by 2 bases and J by 5 bases, with 4 bases left in between. CDR3 DNA sequence: TGTGCCAGCAGCTTACGGGATCAGCCCCAGCATTTT. This gives the protein CASSLRDQPQHF.

The genes are TRBV15 and TRBJ2-7; the match to TRBD2 covers 8 bases. Unmatched junction bases numbered 8, after V lost 1 base and J lost 3 bases. The CDR3 extends over 16 amino acids. From germline, CDR1 is LNHNV and CDR2 YYDKDF (reference sequence). The CDR3 region is CATSRGLRREDYEQYF. The CDR3 DNA is TGTGCCACCAGCAGAGGGCTGCGGCGGGAGGACTACGAGCAGTACTTC.

J is TRBJ2-1 and V is TRBV7-6; tentatively, D is TRBD2 (5 bases). The CDR3 is made up of 16 amino acids. Per germline, CDR1 SGHVS and CDR2 FNYEAQ. With 5 bases removed from V and 8 bases from J, the gap between germline ends came to 22 bases. CDR3 region: CASSPTRAESVYEQFF. The CDR3 DNA follows: TGTGCCAGCAGCCCAACTAGGGCGGAGTCGGTCTATGAGCAGTTCTTC.

The chain uses TRBV25-1 and TRBJ2-7, with TRBD2 matching 7 bases. The CDR3 is 13 residues long. The germline CDR1 and CDR2 sequences are MGHDK and SYGVNS. V lost 10 bases and J lost 6; bases outside the gene matches: 12. The CDR3 DNA follows: TGTGCCACATCGACAGCGGGGATGGGCGAGCAGTACTTC. Translation gives CATSTAGMGEQYF.

As to this clone: A much larger clonotype is one base distant, so this may be a read error. The chain joins TRBV6-5 to TRBJ2-2; 10 bases line up with TRBD1. Germline values: CDR1 MNHEY, CDR2 SVGAGI. This CDR3 spans 14 amino acids. Losses at the gene ends were 5 bases for V and 3 bases for J; bases not matched to a gene: 0. CDR3 nucleotides: TGTGCCAGCAGTGGGACAGGGGACACCGGGGAGCTGTTTTTT. Amino acid sequence: CASSGTGDTGELFF.